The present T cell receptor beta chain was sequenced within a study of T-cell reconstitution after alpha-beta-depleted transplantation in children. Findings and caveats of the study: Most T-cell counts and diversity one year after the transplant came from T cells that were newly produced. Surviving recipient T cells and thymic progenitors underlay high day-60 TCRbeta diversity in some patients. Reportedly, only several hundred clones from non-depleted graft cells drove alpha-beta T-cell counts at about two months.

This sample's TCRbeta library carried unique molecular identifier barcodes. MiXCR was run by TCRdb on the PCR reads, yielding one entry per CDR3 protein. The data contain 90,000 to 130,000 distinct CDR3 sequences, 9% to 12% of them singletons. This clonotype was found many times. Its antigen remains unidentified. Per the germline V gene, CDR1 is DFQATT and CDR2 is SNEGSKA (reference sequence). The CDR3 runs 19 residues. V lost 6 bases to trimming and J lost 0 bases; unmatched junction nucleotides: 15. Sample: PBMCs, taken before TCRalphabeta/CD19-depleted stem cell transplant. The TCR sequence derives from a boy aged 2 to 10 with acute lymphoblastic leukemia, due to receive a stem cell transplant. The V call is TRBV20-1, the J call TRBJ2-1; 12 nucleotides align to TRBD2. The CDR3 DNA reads TGCAGTGCCCTACAACTTACGCTAGCGGGAGGGAGCTCCTACAATGAGCAGTTCTTC. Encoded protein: CSALQLTLAGGSSYNEQFF.